The 30 T cell receptor beta chains below come from one sample, sequenced in a study of shared clonotypes between healthy human individuals. Using immunoSEQ multiplex PCR, the repertoire was profiled, and TCRdb retains in-frame clones only, with some absent. The repertoire holds 2 million or so clones, with around 96% as singletons. The naive CD8 population came from CD45RO-negative cells selected for CCR7, without terminally differentiated effector memory CD45RA+ cells. The sample consisted of naive CD8+ T cells sorted from blood. The source of these receptors is a man younger than 35 in good health.

Turning to this clone: Distinct nucleotide sequences in the sample also encode this CDR3. V gene TRBV27 combines with J gene TRBJ2-1; D gene uncertain. Trimming shortened V by 3 bases and J by 7 bases, and 7 bases separated the two germline ends. Germline loops: CDR1 MNHEY, CDR2 SMNVEV (reference sequence). The CDR3 consists of 12 residues. The CDR3 DNA is TGTGCCAGCAGTTTGGGTCGGAATGAGCAGTTCTTC. Translating it yields CASSLGRNEQFF.

This clone has more than one count but fewer than ten. The same CDR3 also results from other DNA sequences found in this sample. The rearrangement joins TRBV6-5 to TRBJ2-3; possible D gene TRBD2, 5 bases. This CDR3 spans 14 amino acids. Trimming took off 2 bases at V and 0 bases at J, with 6 bases between the two ends. In germline, CDR1 is MNHEY, CDR2 SVGAGI. The CDR3 here is CASSYGGSTDTQYF. The CDR3 DNA reads TGTGCCAGCAGTTACGGCGGGAGCACAGATACGCAGTATTTT.

Comment on this clone: In the same sample, other DNA sequences code for this CDR3. The chain uses TRBV28 and TRBJ1-2; D call uncertain. In germline, CDR1 is MDHEN, CDR2 SYDVKM. The CDR3 runs to 13 residues. V gave up 3 bases and J gave up 2 bases, with 7 bases separating them. The CDR3 nucleotides read TGTGCCAGCAGTTTCCGGGCGAACTATGGCTACACCTTC. Its protein product is CASSFRANYGYTF.

J is TRBJ2-7 and V is TRBV9; possibly TRBD2 for D (5 bases). V lost 0 bases to trimming and J lost 2 bases, with 12 bases between them. Germline CDR1 and CDR2: SGDLS and YYNGEE. This CDR3 region has 15 residues. CDR3 sequence reads: CASSVEPGLAYEQYF. In nucleotides, the CDR3 is TGTGCCAGCAGCGTAGAACCAGGACTGGCCTACGAGCAGTACTTC.

The CDR3 reads CASSEDPRAGETQYF. The CDR3 coding sequence is TGTGCCAGCAGTGAAGACCCCCGGGCGGGGGAGACCCAGTACTTC. The rearrangement joins TRBV2 to TRBJ2-5; D may be TRBD2 (6 bases). The CDR3 runs to 15 residues. Germline V gene sequence: CDR1 SNHLY, CDR2 FYNNEI. V gave up 1 base and J gave up 5 bases, with 14 bases separating them.

The CDR3 sequence: CASSQEERLAKNIQYF. CDR3 coding DNA: TGCGCCAGCAGCCAAGAAGAGCGTTTAGCCAAAAACATTCAGTACTTC. The chain uses TRBV4-1 and TRBJ2-4; D is unresolved. Trimming took off 0 bases at V and 0 bases at J, with 9 bases between the two ends. The CDR3 runs to 16 residues. From germline, CDR1 is MGHRA and CDR2 YSYEKL.

On this clone: The sample holds other DNA sequences that translate to the same CDR3. The gene calls are TRBV7-9 and TRBJ2-3; the D is unclear. V dropped 1 base and J dropped 0 bases, with 8 bases sitting between them. Germline V lookup: CDR1 SEHNR, CDR2 FQNEAQ (reference sequence). This CDR3 has 15 amino acids. The CDR3 spells CASSLGTASTDTQYF. CDR3 sequence (DNA): TGTGCCAGCAGCTTAGGTACAGCCAGCACAGATACGCAGTATTTT.

The J gene is TRBJ2-7, the V gene TRBV30; possible D gene TRBD1, 5 bases. Germline V gene lookup returns CDR1 GTSNPN and CDR2 SVGIG (reference sequence). The V end was cut by 0 bases, the J end by 6 bases, with 9 bases between. There are 12 residues in the CDR3. Here the CDR3 DNA reads TGTGCCTGGAGTGTAGGGGATTCCGAGCAGTACTTC. The encoded protein is CAWSVGDSEQYF.

As concerns this clone: Distinct nucleotide sequences in the sample also encode this CDR3. The V and J genes are TRBV9 and TRBJ2-7; TRBD2 matches at 7 bases. This CDR3 is 14 amino acids long. Germline values: CDR1 SGDLS, CDR2 YYNGEE. Losses at the gene ends were 0 bases for V and 4 bases for J; bases not matched to a gene: 4. The CDR3 region is CASSVGGSGYEQYF. The DNA of the CDR3 is TGTGCCAGCAGCGTAGGCGGTAGCGGGTACGAGCAGTACTTC.

This clone was picked up one time. The rearrangement links TRBV29-1 to TRBJ2-7; a weak D match, TRBD1 (6 bases). Trimming shortened V by 1 base and J by 5 bases, and 12 bases separated the two germline ends. Per germline, CDR1 SQVTM and CDR2 ANQGSEA. The CDR3 spans 13 residues. In DNA form, the CDR3 reads TGCAGCGTTGAAGTACAGGGTCCCCACGAGCAGTACTTC. Amino acid sequence: CSVEVQGPHEQYF.

V gene TRBV5-6 combines with J gene TRBJ1-5, with D tentatively TRBD1 (5 bases). Germline V gene data show CDR1 as SGHDT and CDR2 as YYEEEE. The germline V and J ends were trimmed by 2 bases and 7 bases, with 10 bases remaining between them. This CDR3 contains 13 residues. The CDR3 spells CASSFLGDQPQHF. For the CDR3, the DNA is TGTGCCAGCAGCTTTCTGGGGGACCAGCCCCAGCATTTT. Full variable domain (remainder filled in from reference TRBV5-6 and TRBJ1-5): DAGVTQSPTHLIKTRGQQVTLRCSPKSGHDTVSWYQQALGQGPQFIFQYYEEEERQRGNFPDRFSGHQFPNYSSELNVNALLLGDSALYLCASSFLGDQPQHFGDGTRLSIL.

The CDR3 here is CASSYLRQENYEQYF. The CDR3 nucleotides read TGTGCCAGCAGTTACTTGAGACAGGAGAACTACGAGCAGTACTTC. The rearrangement links TRBV6-6 to TRBJ2-7; tentatively, D is TRBD1 (6 bases). V dropped 1 base and J dropped 3 bases, with 13 bases sitting between them. The CDR3 totals 15 residues. Germline CDR1 and CDR2: MNHNY and SVGAGI (reference sequence).

This chain uses TRBV11-2 with TRBJ2-7; possible D gene TRBD2, 6 bases. The CDR3 is 14 residues long. Deletions cut 3 bases from V and 2 bases from J, with 11 bases between. Looked up from germline, CDR1 is SGHAT and CDR2 is FQNNGV. The CDR3 DNA is TGTGCCAGCAGCTTCGGCGGGGAGACCTACGAGCAGTACTTC. Protein: CASSFGGETYEQYF.

The genes are TRBV2 and TRBJ2-2; D may match TRBD1 or TRBD2 (5 bases each). This CDR3 has 16 amino acids. Trimming cost V 3 bases and J 1 base, with 12 bases left between them. Per the germline V gene, CDR1 is SNHLY and CDR2 is FYNNEI. As DNA, the CDR3 is TGTGCCAGCAGTGACTTCTGGGACCAGAACACCGGGGAGCTGTTTTTT. Protein sequence: CASSDFWDQNTGELFF.

This clone was recorded only once. This chain joins TRBV30 and TRBJ1-2, with a possible D match to TRBD1 (5 bases). The V gene's germline CDR1 is GTSNPN and CDR2 SVGIG (reference sequence). V lost 1 base to trimming and J lost 0 bases, with 12 bases between them. The CDR3 spans 15 residues. The CDR3 protein is CAWSEGTASNYGYTF. CDR3 coding DNA: TGTGCCTGGAGTGAGGGGACGGCCTCTAACTATGGCTACACCTTC.

The chain is built from TRBV25-1 and TRBJ2-1; 11 positions agree with TRBD2. J gave up 2 bases and V 3 bases, and 6 bases lay outside the gene matches. Germline CDR1 reads MGHDK; CDR2 reads SYGVNS. This CDR3 has 17 amino acids. The CDR3 DNA reads as TGTGCCAGCAGTGACCCAAGACTAGCGGGGCCCTACAATGAGCAGTTCTTC. Residues: CASSDPRLAGPYNEQFF.

The gene calls are TRBV4-1 and TRBJ2-1; 7 bases fit TRBD1. The V gene end was trimmed by 4 bases and the J gene end by 9 bases; junction bases not matched to a gene: 3. Germline V gives CDR1 MGHRA, CDR2 YSYEKL. The CDR3 has 12 amino acids. CDR3 residues: CASSRTGAEQFF. CDR3 nucleotide sequence: TGCGCCAGCAGCCGAACAGGGGCTGAGCAGTTCTTC.

The CDR3 sequence: CASSIGDLKSYEQYF. The CDR3 coding sequence is TGTGCCAGTAGTATAGGGGATCTCAAATCCTACGAGCAGTACTTC. This rearrangement joins TRBV19 to TRBJ2-7; D gene ambiguous. From germline, CDR1 is LNHDA and CDR2 SQIVND (reference sequence). This CDR3 spans 15 amino acids. V was trimmed by 1 base and J by 1 base, leaving 11 bases between them.

V gene TRBV29-1 combines with J gene TRBJ2-3, with D unresolved. Per the germline V gene, CDR1 is SQVTM and CDR2 is ANQGSEA. The germline V and J ends were trimmed by 3 bases and 2 bases, with 6 bases remaining between them. CDR3 length: 12 residues. The CDR3 region is CSVESNTDTQYF. The CDR3 DNA reads as TGCAGCGTTGAGAGTAACACAGATACGCAGTATTTT.

The rearrangement joins TRBV6-1 to TRBJ2-2; D is unclear. V dropped 1 base and J dropped 7 bases, with 10 bases sitting between them. This CDR3 contains 14 residues. Germline V gene lookup returns CDR1 MNHNS and CDR2 SASEGT. The CDR3 region is CASSEGPTDGELFF. The DNA for the CDR3 is TGTGCCAGCAGTGAAGGGCCTACGGACGGGGAGCTGTTTTTT.

The chain joins TRBV30 to TRBJ1-1; D may be TRBD1 (5 bases). The CDR3 extends over 14 amino acids. Deletions cut 3 bases from V and 2 bases from J, with 13 bases between. Germline V gene lookup returns CDR1 GTSNPN and CDR2 SVGIG (reference sequence). Here the CDR3 reads CAWSQGTVNTEAFF. The DNA of the CDR3 is TGTGCCTGGAGCCAAGGGACGGTTAACACTGAAGCTTTCTTT.

This chain uses TRBV7-8 with TRBJ2-3; 13 nucleotides agree with TRBD2. The junction had 4 bases not matched to a gene; V was cut back by 4 bases and J by 6 bases. The CDR3 runs 15 residues. Germline V gene lookup returns CDR1 SGHVS and CDR2 FQNEAQ. The CDR3 DNA reads TGTGCCAGCAGCTCGACTAGCGGGGGGCGGGATACGCAGTATTTT. The encoded protein is CASSSTSGGRDTQYF.

The chain couples TRBV2 to TRBJ1-1, with D perhaps TRBD1 (6 bases). The CDR3 sequence is 13 residues long. Germline assignment: CDR1 SNHLY and CDR2 FYNNEI. Trimming took off 6 bases at V and 2 bases at J, with 10 bases between the two ends. The CDR3 DNA reads as TGTGCCAGCAGCGTCAGGGGAAACACTGAAGCTTTCTTT. This codes for CASSVRGNTEAFF.

The rearrangement uses TRBV10-3 and TRBJ2-3, with 7 bases identical to TRBD2. The CDR3 totals 17 residues. V shed 2 bases and J 2 bases; nucleotides not matched to a gene: 10. Germline V gene lookup returns CDR1 ENHRY and CDR2 SYGVKD. CDR3 DNA: TGTGCCATCAGTGAGCAGGGAACAGCGGGATACACAGATACGCAGTATTTT. It specifies CAISEQGTAGYTDTQYF.

The chain employs TRBV25-1 and TRBJ2-5; no reliable D call. Per germline, CDR1 MGHDK and CDR2 SYGVNS. This CDR3 has 11 amino acids. V was clipped by 4 bases and J by 8 bases, with 8 bases between them. The CDR3 region has the DNA TGTGCCAGCAGTGCCCCGGGCACCCAGTACTTC. It encodes CASSAPGTQYF.

The V call is TRBV27, the J call TRBJ2-1; no firm D call. From germline, CDR1 is MNHEY and CDR2 SMNVEV (reference sequence). The CDR3 runs to 16 residues. Trimming removed 4 bases at V and 0 bases at J, with 13 bases between. Written as DNA, the CDR3 is TGTGCCAGCAGTTCCGGACCAGGCAGCTCCTACAATGAGCAGTTCTTC. Translated: CASSSGPGSSYNEQFF.

The V and J genes are TRBV11-1 and TRBJ1-1; the D gene is possibly TRBD1 (5 bases). Germline assignment: CDR1 SGHAT and CDR2 FQDESV (reference sequence). This CDR3 contains 10 residues. With 8 bases removed from V and 5 bases from J, the gap between germline ends came to 6 bases. The CDR3 coding sequence is TGTGCCAGCGAGGGGACTGAAGCTTTCTTT. Translation: CASEGTEAFF.

This rearrangement joins TRBV4-1 to TRBJ1-2; no definite D call. The CDR3 has 14 amino acids. The germline gives CDR1 MGHRA, CDR2 YSYEKL. Trimming removed 3 bases at V and 2 bases at J, with 10 bases between. CDR3 loop: CASSQVDSNYGYTF. As DNA, the CDR3 is TGCGCCAGCAGCCAGGTAGACTCGAACTATGGCTACACCTTC.

The chain links TRBV2 to TRBJ2-1, with 11 bases matching TRBD2. The CDR3 contains 14 residues. Germline CDR1 SNHLY, CDR2 FYNNEI. V shed 6 bases, J shed 5 bases, and the junction held 3 bases outside the gene matches. The CDR3 DNA is TGTGCCAGCAGGACTAGCGGGATGAACAATGAGCAGTTCTTC. It translates to CASRTSGMNNEQFF.

The V call is TRBV30, the J call TRBJ1-2; D perhaps matches TRBD1 (5 bases). The germline CDR1 and CDR2 sequences are GTSNPN and SVGIG (reference sequence). The CDR3 extends over 15 amino acids. Trimming left V 3 bases short and J 3 bases short, with 17 bases between. The CDR3 DNA sequence: TGTGCCTGGAGCGTTTCCGGGGCGGTCCACTATGGCTACACCTTC. Amino acid sequence: CAWSVSGAVHYGYTF.